This is a list of T cell receptor beta chains from one sample in a study of follicular helper T cells after annual influenza vaccination. Only in-frame clones appear in the TCRdb table, and some are missing; sequencing was by immunoSEQ multiplex PCR. The sample yields about 5,600 clones, 65% to 85% seen once. Sample: CXCR5- memory CD4+ T cells sorted from blood, taken on the day of influenza vaccination. These receptors were taken from an adult who received the influenza vaccine. CDR3s include the opening cysteine and the closing phenylalanine or tryptophan. Fields, in order: CDR3 protein, CDR3 DNA, D gene, J gene, clone size, V gene. D genes are given only for firm matches. Clone size is given for some rows only: seen once, a few or many times, or a class if the clone is expanded.

cdr3_aa: CASSPQQDSTGEKLFF
cdr3_nt: TGTGCCAGCTCACCCCAACAGGACAGTACAGGTGAAAAACTGTTTTTT
d_call: NA
j_call: TRBJ1-4
clone_size: NA
v_call: TRBV18

cdr3_aa: CASSSRQGATTGLASNEQFF
cdr3_nt: TGTGCCAGCAGCTCCCGACAGGGGGCGACCACGGGACTAGCTTCCAATGAGCAGTTCTTC
d_call: NA
j_call: TRBJ2-1
clone_size: NA
v_call: TRBV7-6

cdr3_aa: CASSPPAGSSSYEQYF
cdr3_nt: TGTGCCAGCTCACCCCCGGCCGGGTCCAGCTCCTACGAGCAGTACTTC
d_call: NA
j_call: TRBJ2-7
clone_size: NA
v_call: TRBV18

cdr3_aa: CASSGTDPGDTQYF
cdr3_nt: TGTGCCAGCAGTGGGACAGACCCAGGGGATACGCAGTATTTT
d_call: NA
j_call: TRBJ2-3
clone_size: NA
v_call: TRBV2

cdr3_aa: CASSLQGARETQYF
cdr3_nt: TGCGCCAGCAGCTTGCAGGGGGCGCGTGAGACCCAGTACTTC
d_call: TRBD1
j_call: TRBJ2-5
clone_size: NA
v_call: TRBV5-1

cdr3_aa: CAIKSPPGPGYTF
cdr3_nt: TGTGCCATCAAATCACCCCCCGGGCCGGGCTACACCTTC
d_call: NA
j_call: TRBJ1-2
clone_size: NA
v_call: TRBV10-3

cdr3_aa: CASVSLEVGGNTIYF
cdr3_nt: TGTGCCAGCGTGTCTTTGGAGGTCGGGGGAAACACCATATATTTT
d_call: NA
j_call: TRBJ1-3
clone_size: NA
v_call: TRBV6-1

cdr3_aa: CASSWWQSPINEKLFF
cdr3_nt: TGTGCCAGCAGTTGGTGGCAGTCACCCATTAATGAAAAACTGTTTTTT
d_call: NA
j_call: TRBJ1-4
clone_size: NA
v_call: TRBV28

cdr3_aa: CASSVGMGQPQHF
cdr3_nt: TGTGCCAGCAGCGTGGGGATGGGTCAGCCCCAGCATTTT
d_call: NA
j_call: TRBJ1-5
clone_size: NA
v_call: TRBV9

cdr3_aa: CSVEEGALGANVLTF
cdr3_nt: TGCAGCGTTGAAGAGGGGGCCTTGGGGGCCAACGTCCTGACTTTC
d_call: NA
j_call: TRBJ2-6
clone_size: NA
v_call: TRBV29-1

cdr3_aa: CASSTDTYEQYF
cdr3_nt: TGTGCCAGCTCCACGGACACCTACGAGCAGTACTTC
d_call: NA
j_call: TRBJ2-7
clone_size: few
v_call: TRBV18

cdr3_aa: CAWGHLYEQYF
cdr3_nt: TGTGCCTGGGGACACCTCTACGAGCAGTACTTC
d_call: NA
j_call: TRBJ2-7
clone_size: few
v_call: TRBV30

cdr3_aa: CASSLGGRGEETQYF
cdr3_nt: TGTGCCAGCAGCTTAGGCGGGAGAGGGGAAGAGACCCAGTACTTC
d_call: TRBD2
j_call: TRBJ2-5
clone_size: NA
v_call: TRBV7-2

cdr3_aa: CASRDGRAGVSYEQYF
cdr3_nt: TGTGCCAGCAGAGACGGAAGAGCGGGGGTCTCCTACGAGCAGTACTTC
d_call: TRBD2
j_call: TRBJ2-7
clone_size: once
v_call: TRBV5-5

cdr3_aa: CAIRRDSPNYGYTF
cdr3_nt: TGTGCCATCAGGAGGGACAGTCCGAACTATGGCTACACCTTC
d_call: TRBD1
j_call: TRBJ1-2
clone_size: NA
v_call: TRBV10-3

cdr3_aa: CASSGGALRTLRNYGYTF
cdr3_nt: TGTGCCAGCAGTGGGGGGGCACTAAGGACCCTCCGAAACTATGGCTACACCTTC
d_call: NA
j_call: TRBJ1-2
clone_size: once
v_call: TRBV6-1

cdr3_aa: CASSSRTSSDTGELFF
cdr3_nt: TGTGCCAGCAGCTCCCGGACTAGCAGTGACACCGGGGAGCTGTTTTTT
d_call: TRBD2
j_call: TRBJ2-2
clone_size: NA
v_call: TRBV9

cdr3_aa: CASSQTGEQFF
cdr3_nt: TGCGCCAGCAGCCAGACAGGTGAGCAGTTCTTC
d_call: NA
j_call: TRBJ2-1
clone_size: NA
v_call: TRBV4-1

cdr3_aa: CASSRSRSGANVLTF
cdr3_nt: TGTGCCAGCAGCCGATCCCGCTCTGGGGCCAACGTCCTGACTTTC
d_call: NA
j_call: TRBJ2-6
clone_size: NA
v_call: TRBV5-8

cdr3_aa: CASSVAQGGGTGNTIYF
cdr3_nt: TGTGCCAGCAGCGTAGCTCAGGGGGGTGGGACTGGAAACACCATATATTTT
d_call: TRBD1
j_call: TRBJ1-3
clone_size: NA
v_call: TRBV9

cdr3_aa: CASSKGTVGPETQYF
cdr3_nt: TGTGCCAGCAGCAAAGGGACGGTCGGCCCCGAGACCCAGTACTTC
d_call: NA
j_call: TRBJ2-5
clone_size: NA
v_call: TRBV6-5

cdr3_aa: CASSDSRGMVNEQYF
cdr3_nt: TGTGCCAGCAGTGATAGCCGGGGGATGGTCAACGAGCAGTACTTC
d_call: NA
j_call: TRBJ2-7
clone_size: NA
v_call: TRBV2

cdr3_aa: CASSSQQRGEQFF
cdr3_nt: TGTGCCAGCAGTTCCCAACAACGGGGGGAGCAGTTCTTC
d_call: NA
j_call: TRBJ2-1
clone_size: NA
v_call: TRBV28

cdr3_aa: CASSLVGRGGTDEQFF
cdr3_nt: TGTGCCAGCAGCTTAGTCGGGCGGGGGGGCACCGATGAGCAGTTCTTC
d_call: TRBD2
j_call: TRBJ2-1
clone_size: NA
v_call: TRBV11-2

cdr3_aa: CAISRQGDRQPQHF
cdr3_nt: TGTGCCATTTCCCGACAGGGGGATCGTCAGCCCCAGCATTTT
d_call: TRBD1
j_call: TRBJ1-5
clone_size: NA
v_call: TRBV19

cdr3_aa: CASGGTETYEQYF
cdr3_nt: TGTGCCAGCGGAGGGACAGAAACCTACGAGCAGTACTTC
d_call: NA
j_call: TRBJ2-7
clone_size: few
v_call: TRBV6-6

cdr3_aa: CASSFDLHSAYEQYF
cdr3_nt: TGCGCCAGCAGCTTTGACCTACACTCGGCCTACGAGCAGTACTTC
d_call: NA
j_call: TRBJ2-7
clone_size: few
v_call: TRBV5-1

cdr3_aa: CASSARRLAGGPPSYEQYF
cdr3_nt: TGTGCCAGCAGTGCCCGGCGACTAGCGGGAGGGCCTCCGTCCTACGAGCAGTACTTC
d_call: TRBD2
j_call: TRBJ2-7
clone_size: NA
v_call: TRBV27

cdr3_aa: CASSPRYDTEAFF
cdr3_nt: TGTGCCAGCAGTCCACGGTACGACACTGAAGCTTTCTTT
d_call: NA
j_call: TRBJ1-1
clone_size: NA
v_call: TRBV6-1

cdr3_aa: CASSLASGRNTGELFF
cdr3_nt: TGTGCCAGCAGCTTAGCGAGCGGGAGGAACACCGGGGAGCTGTTTTTT
d_call: TRBD2
j_call: TRBJ2-2
clone_size: NA
v_call: TRBV7-9

cdr3_aa: CASSYLAGGSAGELFF
cdr3_nt: TGCGCCAGCAGCTATTTAGCGGGAGGGTCAGCCGGGGAGCTGTTTTTT
d_call: TRBD2
j_call: TRBJ2-2
clone_size: NA
v_call: TRBV5-1

cdr3_aa: CASSVDSFGEQFF
cdr3_nt: TGTGCCAGCAGCGTCGACTCCTTCGGCGAGCAGTTCTTC
d_call: NA
j_call: TRBJ2-1
clone_size: NA
v_call: TRBV9

cdr3_aa: CASSYDTDTQYF
cdr3_nt: TGCGCCAGCAGCTACGACACAGATACGCAGTATTTT
d_call: NA
j_call: TRBJ2-3
clone_size: once
v_call: TRBV5-1

cdr3_aa: CASQRTGGFSNQPQHF
cdr3_nt: TGTGCCAGCCAGAGGACAGGGGGTTTTAGCAATCAGCCCCAGCATTTT
d_call: TRBD1
j_call: TRBJ1-5
clone_size: NA
v_call: TRBV28

cdr3_aa: CASSLEGIMNTEAFF
cdr3_nt: TGTGCCAGCAGTTTAGAGGGCATTATGAACACTGAAGCTTTCTTT
d_call: NA
j_call: TRBJ1-1
clone_size: NA
v_call: TRBV28

cdr3_aa: CAWEADNEQFF
cdr3_nt: TGTGCCTGGGAAGCCGACAATGAGCAGTTCTTC
d_call: NA
j_call: TRBJ2-1
clone_size: NA
v_call: TRBV30